This T cell receptor (beta chain) was sequenced in a study of blood T cell repertoires in COVID-19. Looking at the study overall: COVID-19 samples from acute and convalescent phases originated in the United States, Italy and Spain. From T cells, B-cell-depleted T cells, or PBMCs came the material, which was cDNA or gDNA.

TCRdb's table, derived via immunoSEQ multiplex PCR, lists solely in-frame clones and lacks some. The table lists 250,000 or so clones, 84% of them singletons. Sequencing was performed on peripheral blood. The sequence was collected from a man aged 40-49 years who had recovered from COVID-19.

The CDR3 nucleotides read TGCGCCAGCAGCACTGGACAGGGTGGAGAGACCCAGTACTTC. Translating it yields CASSTGQGGETQYF. The chain employs TRBV5-1 and TRBJ2-5, with 8 positions matching TRBD1. Unmatched junction bases numbered 6, after V lost 4 bases and J lost 4 bases. CDR3 length: 14 residues. Germline-derived CDR1 and CDR2 are SGHRS and YFSETQ.